The 8 T cell receptor beta chains reported below all come from one sample, sequenced in a study of lymphopenia after photon versus proton radiotherapy. Produced via immunoSEQ multiplex PCR; TCRdb's table is partial and in-frame only. The table has 65,000 or so clones, about nine tenths seen once. Sequences were derived from peripheral blood, sampled from a patient treated with proton-based radiotherapy. The source is an elderly man with esophageal cancer.

As DNA, the CDR3 is TGTGCCAGCAGTTACTCACAGGGGGCGAATGGCTACACCTTC. As protein: CASSYSQGANGYTF. V gene TRBV6-6 combines with J gene TRBJ1-2; TRBD1 aligns across 9 bases. This CDR3 is 14 amino acids long. The V gene's germline CDR1 is MNHNY and CDR2 SVGAGI (reference sequence). J lost 6 bases, V lost 0 bases, and 2 bases had no gene match.

This rearrangement joins TRBV11-3 to TRBJ2-5; 8 nucleotides match TRBD2. CDR1 is SGHNT, CDR2 YENEEA, per germline. The CDR3 is made up of 14 amino acids. J gave up 1 base and V 5 bases, and 3 bases lay outside the gene matches. CDR3 coding DNA: TGTGCCAGCAGCCCCGGGGGGGTCCAAGAGACCCAGTACTTC. Amino acid sequence: CASSPGGVQETQYF.

The chain employs TRBV10-3 and TRBJ1-6; D remains unclear. Trimming left V 10 bases short and J 3 bases short, with 16 bases between. The germline V gene has CDR1 ENHRY and CDR2 SYGVKD. This CDR3 contains 15 residues. In DNA, the CDR3 is TGTGCCACCCGGACGGAGAACCTCTATAATTCACCCCTCCACTTT. Translated: CATRTENLYNSPLHF.

This CDR3 reads CASSLDGGELYGYTF. The DNA of the CDR3 is TGTGCCAGCAGCTTAGATGGGGGGGAACTCTATGGCTACACCTTC. The rearrangement links TRBV7-6 to TRBJ1-2; possible D gene TRBD1, 5 bases. Germline V gene sequence: CDR1 SGHVS, CDR2 FNYEAQ. The CDR3 is 15 amino acids. V was trimmed by 1 base and J by 4 bases, leaving 13 bases between them.

The chain joins TRBV6-1 to TRBJ2-3; TRBD2 is a possible D gene (6 bases). V lost 6 bases and J lost 0, with 10 bases in between. Germline V gene sequence: CDR1 MNHNS, CDR2 SASEGT. The CDR3 loop spans 14 amino acids. CDR3 sequence: CASSAGPSTDTQYF. The CDR3 nucleotides are TGTGCCAGCAGCGCGGGGCCTAGCACAGATACGCAGTATTTT.

The chain has TRBV4-1 and TRBJ2-3, with no clear D. The V end was cut by 1 base, the J end by 0 bases, with 11 bases between. Per the germline V gene, CDR1 is MGHRA and CDR2 is YSYEKL. CDR3 length: 16 residues. The CDR3 sequence: CASSQASAVSTDTQYF. Written as DNA, the CDR3 is TGCGCCAGCAGCCAAGCCTCCGCGGTGAGCACAGATACGCAGTATTTT.

The chain couples TRBV5-4 to TRBJ2-1; no reliable D call. V lost 1 base and J lost 7, with 6 bases in between. Germline lookup yields CDR1 SGHNT and CDR2 YYREEE (reference sequence). This CDR3 contains 12 residues. CDR3 coding DNA: TGTGCCAGCAGCTTGACGCGGAATGAGCAGTTCTTC. Its translation: CASSLTRNEQFF.

This sequence joins TRBV4-2 and TRBJ2-3; 10 bases line up with TRBD2. V trimming: 0 bases; J trimming: 4 bases; junction bases outside the gene matches: 13. CDR3 length equals 19 residues. CDR1 LGHNA and CDR2 YNFKEQ come from the germline V gene. The CDR3 DNA sequence: TGTGCCAGCAGCCAAGATCTTAAGCGGGGGGGCAGTGAGGCAGATACGCAGTATTTT. Protein: CASSQDLKRGGSEADTQYF.